The 22 T cell receptor beta chains presented below share a single source sample, sequenced in a study of T cell responses to AZD1222 COVID-19 vaccine. Clones were sequenced by immunoSEQ multiplex PCR, and TCRdb holds only the in-frame ones, with some missing. The table records roughly 110,000 clones, approximately 90% of them present only once. This material consisted of peripheral blood, taken on day 0 of AZD1222 vaccination. The receptors were gathered from an adult in good health.

The V gene is TRBV27, the J gene TRBJ2-5; D is perhaps TRBD2 (5 bases). With 4 bases removed from V and 0 bases from J, the gap between germline ends came to 12 bases. The CDR3 is 15 amino acids. CDR1 and CDR2 (germline): MNHEY, SMNVEV (reference sequence). The CDR3 is CASSSPQDYQETQYF. The CDR3 coding sequence is TGTGCCAGCAGTTCCCCCCAGGACTACCAAGAGACCCAGTACTTC.

This sequence joins TRBV7-2 and TRBJ1-6; 8 bases are shared with TRBD1. The CDR3 extends over 16 amino acids. Looked up from germline, CDR1 is SGHTA and CDR2 is FQGNSA. The junction had 11 bases not matched to a gene; V was cut back by 5 bases and J by 8 bases. The CDR3, as DNA: TGTGCCAGCAGCCCAGGACAGGGTTGGCGCGATTCACCCCTCCACTTT. The encoded protein is CASSPGQGWRDSPLHF.

The chain joins TRBV6-5 to TRBJ2-1; D might be TRBD1 (5 bases). The CDR3 consists of 14 residues. With 7 bases removed from V and 8 bases from J, the gap between germline ends came to 18 bases. Germline loops: CDR1 MNHEY, CDR2 SVGAGI. Here the CDR3 reads CASTKQVFVDEQFF. For the CDR3, the DNA is TGTGCCAGCACGAAACAGGTGTTCGTAGATGAGCAGTTCTTC.

This chain joins TRBV15 and TRBJ2-4, with D tentatively TRBD1 (6 bases). V was shortened by 3 bases and J by 0 bases, with 15 bases between the two germline ends. Germline V gene sequence: CDR1 LNHNV, CDR2 YYDKDF (reference sequence). The CDR3 has 17 amino acids. The CDR3: CATSRGHLSLAKNIQYF. Here the CDR3 DNA reads TGTGCCACCAGCAGGGGACACCTCTCTCTAGCCAAAAACATTCAGTACTTC.

This clone came up a few times. The rearrangement links TRBV4-2 to TRBJ1-1; 11 bases fit TRBD1. V shed 4 bases, J shed 0 bases, and the junction held 7 bases outside the gene matches. The CDR3 runs to 17 residues. Germline loops: CDR1 LGHNA, CDR2 YNFKEQ. CDR3 coding DNA: TGTGCCAGCAGCCGACGGACAGGGGGCCAATTGAACACTGAAGCTTTCTTT. This gives the protein CASSRRTGGQLNTEAFF.

This rearrangement joins TRBV6-2 or TRBV6-3 to TRBJ2-1; D not resolved. CDR1 MNHEY and CDR2 SVGEGT come from the germline V gene. CDR3 length: 15 amino acids. V was cut by 0 bases and J by 4 bases, with 10 bases left in between. The CDR3 DNA is TGTGCCAGCAGTTACTCTTATGGGGATTACAATGAGCAGTTCTTC. Translated: CASSYSYGDYNEQFF.

CDR3 residues: CASSPRGGTLRDEQFF. CDR3 bases: TGTGCCAGCAGCCCCCGCGGGGGCACCCTAAGGGATGAGCAGTTCTTC. The chain employs TRBV9 and TRBJ2-1; TRBD2 is a possible D gene (7 bases). Per the germline V gene, CDR1 is SGDLS and CDR2 is YYNGEE. The V end was cut by 4 bases, the J end by 8 bases, with 22 bases between. CDR3 length: 16 residues.

CDR3 in amino acids: CASSLERTGAYGYTF. Written as DNA, the CDR3 is TGTGCCAGCAGCCTAGAGCGGACAGGGGCCTATGGCTACACCTTC. This chain uses TRBV3-1 (or the pseudogene TRBV3-2) with TRBJ1-2, with 9 nucleotides matching TRBD1. Germline assignment: CDR1 LGHDT and CDR2 YNNKEL (reference sequence). V lost 4 bases, J lost 4 bases, and 7 bases stayed unmatched. The CDR3 totals 15 residues.

This chain connects TRBV5-1 to TRBJ1-2; D is possibly TRBD1 (5 bases). The CDR3 is made up of 14 amino acids. Deletions cut 4 bases from V and 4 bases from J, with 14 bases between. Germline assignment: CDR1 SGHRS and CDR2 YFSETQ. The CDR3 coding sequence is TGCGCCAGCAGCCAGGAGGGGTTACTCTATGGCTACACCTTC. It is translated as CASSQEGLLYGYTF.

This chain connects TRBV9 to TRBJ2-1; 9 bases are shared with TRBD2. The CDR3 contains 15 residues. Germline CDR1 SGDLS, CDR2 YYNGEE. After removal of 0 bases from V and 7 bases from J, the junction contained 5 bases not matched to a gene. The CDR3 sequence: CASSVEAGGQNEQFF. The CDR3 coding sequence is TGTGCCAGCAGCGTAGAGGCGGGGGGGCAGAATGAGCAGTTCTTC.

The chain carries TRBV10-3 and TRBJ2-7; TRBD1 agrees at 12 bases. CDR3 length: 15 amino acids. The J segment lost 6 bases and the V segment lost 3 bases, leaving 6 bases of the junction unmatched. Germline CDR1 and CDR2: ENHRY and SYGVKD. In DNA form, the CDR3 reads TGTGCCATCAGTGATTTGGGACAGGGGGCCTCCGAGCAGTACTTC. Protein product: CAISDLGQGASEQYF.

This chain connects TRBV4-2 to TRBJ2-1; TRBD1 agrees at 8 bases. The trim removed 4 bases at V and 5 bases at J, leaving 7 bases unmatched. Germline loops: CDR1 LGHNA, CDR2 YNFKEQ. The CDR3 spans 15 residues. In DNA form, the CDR3 reads TGTGCCAGCAGCCCCGCCGGGACAGGAAACAATGAGCAGTTCTTC. It yields the protein CASSPAGTGNNEQFF.

The genes are TRBV4-3 and TRBJ1-2, with D maybe TRBD1 (6 bases). The CDR3 totals 15 residues. Germline V gene lookup returns CDR1 LGHNA and CDR2 YSLEER. V was cut by 3 bases and J by 2 bases, with 13 bases left in between. Here the CDR3 DNA reads TGCGCCAGCAGCCACAGGGGACACACGAACTATGGCTACACCTTC. Amino acid sequence: CASSHRGHTNYGYTF.

The chain combines TRBV18 with TRBJ2-7, with D hard to call. V was clipped by 0 bases and J by 2 bases, with 11 bases between them. This CDR3 has 15 amino acids. Germline values: CDR1 KGHSH, CDR2 LQKENI. This CDR3 reads CASSPPDSAPYEQYF. The CDR3 DNA reads as TGTGCCAGCTCACCACCGGATTCGGCCCCCTACGAGCAGTACTTC.

The rearrangement links TRBV2 to TRBJ1-1; tentative D call: TRBD1 (5 bases). Germline assignment: CDR1 SNHLY and CDR2 FYNNEI. This CDR3 is built from 16 residues. V gave up 3 bases and J gave up 9 bases, with 23 bases separating them. The CDR3 reads CASSDAFDSLGTKAFF. CDR3 DNA sequence: TGTGCCAGCAGTGATGCTTTCGACAGCTTGGGTACAAAAGCTTTCTTT.

V usage is TRBV27 and J usage is TRBJ1-5; D is possibly TRBD1 (6 bases). Germline lookup yields CDR1 MNHEY and CDR2 SMNVEV (reference sequence). This CDR3 is 13 amino acids long. Trimming took off 6 bases at V and 7 bases at J, with 13 bases between the two ends. The CDR3 DNA reads as TGTGCCAGCAGCCAACAGGGAAGGCAGCCCCAGCATTTT. Residues: CASSQQGRQPQHF.

The chain has TRBV6-5 and TRBJ1-2, with D tentatively TRBD1 (6 bases). The CDR3 sequence is 14 residues long. Germline loops: CDR1 MNHEY, CDR2 SVGAGI. The V end was cut by 6 bases, the J end by 7 bases, with 18 bases between. CDR3 coding DNA: TGTGCCAGCAGCAGAGAGGAGGGGGTAGGTGGCTACACCTTC. Translating gives CASSREEGVGGYTF.

The chain combines TRBV11-2 with TRBJ1-1; D gene uncertain. V was pared by 1 base and J by 2 bases, with 11 bases between. The CDR3 contains 15 residues. Germline V gene data show CDR1 as SGHAT and CDR2 as FQNNGV. The CDR3 DNA is TGTGCCAGCAGCTTAGTAACGGGAATTAACACTGAAGCTTTCTTT. Protein product: CASSLVTGINTEAFF.

The chain couples TRBV6-1 to TRBJ1-5; possibly TRBD1 for D (5 bases). The CDR3 totals 13 residues. CDR1 is MNHNS, CDR2 SASEGT, per germline. Trimming pared 3 bases from V and 9 bases from J, leaving 12 bases between. The CDR3 loop is CASSDGAVGPQHF. Written as DNA, the CDR3 is TGTGCCAGCAGTGACGGGGCTGTGGGGCCCCAGCATTTT.

A few counts support this clone. The rearrangement links TRBV6-1 to TRBJ1-2; a possible D gene is TRBD1 (5 bases). With 2 bases removed from V and 0 bases from J, the gap between germline ends came to 7 bases. The CDR3 extends over 14 amino acids. Germline V gives CDR1 MNHNS, CDR2 SASEGT. The CDR3 nucleotides read TGTGCCAGCAGTGAACTGGGGGCTAACTATGGCTACACCTTC. This encodes CASSELGANYGYTF.

The chain recombines TRBV28 with TRBJ2-1, with 8 bases fitting TRBD2. This CDR3 is 15 amino acids long. Germline V gene data show CDR1 as MDHEN and CDR2 as SYDVKM. V dropped 6 bases and J dropped 4; count of bases not matched to a gene: 8. The CDR3: CASRSSGGNYNEQFF. The CDR3 region has the DNA TGTGCCAGCAGGTCCAGCGGGGGAAATTACAATGAGCAGTTCTTC.

This clone has more than one count but fewer than ten. The chain combines TRBV7-2 with TRBJ1-4; D not resolved. CDR1 is SGHTA, CDR2 FQGNSA, per germline. V lost 5 bases, J lost 0 bases, and 13 bases lay in between. This CDR3 comprises 16 residues. The CDR3: CASSPSRRPTNEKLFF. CDR3 DNA sequence: TGTGCCAGCAGCCCTAGTAGGAGGCCAACTAATGAAAAACTGTTTTTT.